Given below is one T cell receptor beta chain in context. Its antigen is still unknown. A minimum of 6 micrograms of total RNA was extracted per sample. The source of the sample is a study of blood T cells in healthy people across ages. General study points: Greater diversity and more naive CD4+ cells were seen in long-lived donors than in aged donors.

The second PCR ran roughly 7 to 11 cycles with a sample-barcoded 5' primer and J-beta primers. TCRdb reanalysed the 5' RACE reads using MiXCR and keeps one entry per CDR3 protein. The data contain under 1,000,000 distinct CDR3 sequences, 35% to 40% of them seen just once; the ten biggest clones take up 13%. Germline V gene data show CDR1 as MNHNS and CDR2 as SASEGT. CDR3 length equals 16 residues. J lost 5 bases, V lost 6 bases, and 12 bases had no gene match. The receptor was derived from a man in his late teens or twenties in good health. Sequenced sample: blood. The chain employs TRBV6-1 and TRBJ2-2; 7 bases map to TRBD2. The CDR3 region is CASSQTTGGETGELFF. DNA for the CDR3: TGTGCCAGCAGCCAAACGACGGGGGGAGAGACCGGGGAGCTGTTTTTT.